This passage covers 13 T cell receptor beta chains from one sample sequenced in a study of blood T cell repertoires in COVID-19. The table came from immunoSEQ multiplex PCR; TCRdb's copy has only in-frame clones and leaves some out. The table lists about 200,000 clones, roughly 86% of them singletons. Specimen: PBMCs or T cells enriched from blood (not recorded which). The source is a man aged 35 to 55 with acute COVID-19.

This clone was seen at least ten times. The chain couples TRBV5-6 to TRBJ1-1; D call uncertain. The CDR3 has 12 amino acids. The germline CDR1 and CDR2 sequences are SGHDT and YYEEEE. Deletions cut 4 bases from V and 10 bases from J, with 14 bases between. This CDR3 reads CASSPARSGAFF. The CDR3 coding sequence is TGTGCCAGCAGCCCGGCCCGTTCGGGAGCTTTCTTT.

This clone has just one count. V usage is TRBV11-3 and J usage is TRBJ1-3; 8 bases match TRBD1. Germline CDR1 reads SGHNT; CDR2 reads YENEEA. With V trimmed by 4 bases and J by 2 bases, 4 bases remained unmatched. The CDR3 contains 15 residues. The CDR3 sequence is CASSSQGAPGNTIYF. The CDR3 bases are TGTGCCAGCAGCTCGCAGGGGGCGCCTGGAAACACCATATATTTT.

The chain carries TRBV5-1 and TRBJ1-4, with a possible D match to TRBD1 (5 bases). CDR3 length equals 15 residues. V was cut by 2 bases and J by 2 bases, with 10 bases left in between. CDR1 SGHRS and CDR2 YFSETQ come from the germline V gene. The CDR3 protein is CASSLQQGTNEKLFF. CDR3 bases: TGCGCCAGCAGCTTACAGCAGGGTACTAATGAAAAACTGTTTTTT.

This clone showed up just a few times. The chain recombines TRBV9 with TRBJ2-7; D unresolved. CDR1 and CDR2 (germline): SGDLS, YYNGEE. Trimming removed 0 bases at V and 5 bases at J, with 12 bases between. This CDR3 contains 14 residues. CDR3 DNA sequence: TGTGCCAGCAGCGTAGGAGGAAATCCCAACGAGCAGTACTTC. Protein product: CASSVGGNPNEQYF.

The V gene is TRBV28, the J gene TRBJ2-2; D is undetermined. The V gene lost 11 bases and the J gene lost 1 base, with 11 bases spanning the gap. Germline CDR1 is MDHEN and CDR2 is SYDVKM. CDR3 length: 13 residues. The CDR3 DNA reads TGTGCCGTACAACGACAGAACACCGGGGAGCTGTTTTTT. The encoded protein is CAVQRQNTGELFF.

The rearrangement links TRBV10-3 to TRBJ2-1; 8 nucleotides match TRBD2. The CDR3 extends over 13 amino acids. CDR1 and CDR2 from the germline V gene are ENHRY and SYGVKD. Trimming removed 4 bases from V and 10 bases from J; junction bases left unmatched: 6. CDR3 region: CAISGSTSDEQFF. The CDR3 DNA is TGTGCCATCAGTGGCTCGACTAGCGACGAGCAGTTCTTC.

This chain joins TRBV29-1 and TRBJ2-1; 8 nucleotides match TRBD2. J was trimmed by 3 bases and V by 6 bases; bases with no gene match: 1. Per germline, CDR1 SQVTM and CDR2 ANQGSEA. The CDR3 is 12 amino acids. CDR3 in amino acids: CSVGTSYNEQFF. DNA for the CDR3: TGCAGCGTGGGGACTAGCTACAATGAGCAGTTCTTC.

The V and J genes are TRBV24-1 and TRBJ2-7; 7 bases map to TRBD2. The CDR3 spans 14 residues. Trimming cost V 4 bases and J 5 bases; bases outside gene matches: 7. CDR1 and CDR2 (germline): KGHDR, SFDVKD. CDR3 in DNA: TGTGCCACCAGTGACCCCGGGACTAATAACGAGCAGTACTTC. As protein: CATSDPGTNNEQYF.

The V and J genes are TRBV7-9 and TRBJ1-2; D is uncertain. The germline gives CDR1 SEHNR, CDR2 FQNEAQ (reference sequence). Trimming cost V 5 bases and J 0 bases, with 13 bases left between them. CDR3 length: 15 amino acids. The CDR3 loop is CASSPNGPANYGYTF. The CDR3 DNA reads as TGTGCCAGCAGCCCTAATGGGCCTGCTAACTATGGCTACACCTTC.

CDR3 residues: CAWSRAGAANYGYTF. The CDR3 nucleotides read TGTGCCTGGAGCCGGGCGGGGGCAGCTAACTATGGCTACACCTTC. J is TRBJ1-2 and V is TRBV30; TRBD1 might be the D (6 bases). The CDR3 is made up of 15 amino acids. Germline CDR1 is GTSNPN and CDR2 is SVGIG (reference sequence). V lost 3 bases and J 0 bases, leaving 14 bases between the germline ends.

This chain connects TRBV28 to TRBJ1-6; TRBD1 might be the D (6 bases). The CDR3 has 16 residues. Deletions cut 7 bases from V and 2 bases from J, with 15 bases between. The germline V gene encodes CDR1 MDHEN and CDR2 SYDVKM. The CDR3 here is CASISRGVAYNSPLHF. The CDR3 DNA reads as TGTGCCAGCATATCCAGGGGAGTCGCCTATAATTCACCCCTCCACTTT. The full variable domain, in which reference TRBV28 and TRBJ1-6 provide the parts outside the CDR3, is DVKVTQSSRYLVKRTGEKVFLECVQDMDHENMFWYRQDPGLGLRLIYFSYDVKMKEKGDIPEGYSVSREKKERFSLILESASTNQTSMYLCASISRGVAYNSPLHFGNGTRLTVT.

The rearrangement links TRBV2 to TRBJ2-2; no clear D gene. V dropped 4 bases and J dropped 0 bases, with 9 bases sitting between them. The CDR3 is 15 residues long. Per germline, CDR1 SNHLY and CDR2 FYNNEI. The CDR3 bases are TGTGCCAGCAGTGGGGTAGCCCCGAACACCGGGGAGCTGTTTTTT. Residues: CASSGVAPNTGELFF.

The chain carries TRBV5-5 and TRBJ2-1; 8 nucleotides agree with TRBD2. CDR3 length: 16 amino acids. Trimming took 4 bases from V and 8 from J; bases not matched to a gene: 14. Looked up from germline, CDR1 is SGHKS and CDR2 is YYEKEE (reference sequence). CDR3 sequence: CASSISPGSGRDEQFF. CDR3 bases: TGTGCCAGCAGCATATCTCCCGGGAGCGGGAGAGATGAGCAGTTCTTC.